This entry describes one T cell receptor (beta chain). The entry originates in a study of cytomegalovirus exposure and HLA in healthy donors. Here immunoSEQ multiplex PCR was the method, and the copy in TCRdb shows in-frame clones only, minus some. The sample shows some 200,000 clones, 84% of them seen only once. Germline CDR1 and CDR2: SGHRS and YFSETQ. The CDR3 is made up of 17 amino acids. The J segment lost 2 bases and the V segment lost 0 bases, leaving 9 bases of the junction unmatched. The TCR originated in a young woman in good health and CMV-seropositive. The rearrangement links TRBV5-1 to TRBJ2-5; 8 bases fit TRBD2. Sequenced sample: PBMCs. CDR3 DNA sequence: TGCGCCAGCAGCTTGGCGGGTAGCGGGGTACTTCAAGAGACCCAGTACTTC. As protein: CASSLAGSGVLQETQYF.